This T cell receptor (beta chain) was sequenced during a study of blood T cell repertoires in COVID-19. Study at large: The origin of the acute and convalescent COVID-19 samples was the United States, Italy and Spain.

In the original workflow: From reference gene primer amplification, estimates of nucleated cell counts were derived. Profiled with immunoSEQ multiplex PCR; TCRdb holds only in-frame clones, not every one. The DNA was the basis for D and trimming; V, J and clone size are from that table. The sample holds 150,000 to 200,000 clones; around four fifths are singletons and the top ten take 10% to 15%. The clonotype was recovered from an older man who had recovered from COVID-19. Sequencing was carried out using peripheral blood.

The CDR3 sequence is CASSARGQPFIGELFF. CDR3 in DNA: TGTGCCAGCAGTGCTCGGGGACAGCCTTTTATCGGGGAGCTGTTTTTT. This chain joins TRBV2 and TRBJ2-2; TRBD1 agrees at 7 bases. V shed 4 bases, J shed 7 bases, and the junction held 12 bases outside the gene matches. This CDR3 spans 16 amino acids. CDR1 is SNHLY and CDR2 is FYNNEI in the germline V gene. The complete variable domain, with remaining parts taken from reference TRBV2 and TRBJ2-2, reads EPEVTQTPSHQVTQMGQEVILRCVPISNHLYFYWYRQILGQKVEFLVSFYNNEISEKSEIFDDQFSVERPDGSNFTLKIRSTKLEDSAMYFCASSARGQPFIGELFFGEGSRLTVL.